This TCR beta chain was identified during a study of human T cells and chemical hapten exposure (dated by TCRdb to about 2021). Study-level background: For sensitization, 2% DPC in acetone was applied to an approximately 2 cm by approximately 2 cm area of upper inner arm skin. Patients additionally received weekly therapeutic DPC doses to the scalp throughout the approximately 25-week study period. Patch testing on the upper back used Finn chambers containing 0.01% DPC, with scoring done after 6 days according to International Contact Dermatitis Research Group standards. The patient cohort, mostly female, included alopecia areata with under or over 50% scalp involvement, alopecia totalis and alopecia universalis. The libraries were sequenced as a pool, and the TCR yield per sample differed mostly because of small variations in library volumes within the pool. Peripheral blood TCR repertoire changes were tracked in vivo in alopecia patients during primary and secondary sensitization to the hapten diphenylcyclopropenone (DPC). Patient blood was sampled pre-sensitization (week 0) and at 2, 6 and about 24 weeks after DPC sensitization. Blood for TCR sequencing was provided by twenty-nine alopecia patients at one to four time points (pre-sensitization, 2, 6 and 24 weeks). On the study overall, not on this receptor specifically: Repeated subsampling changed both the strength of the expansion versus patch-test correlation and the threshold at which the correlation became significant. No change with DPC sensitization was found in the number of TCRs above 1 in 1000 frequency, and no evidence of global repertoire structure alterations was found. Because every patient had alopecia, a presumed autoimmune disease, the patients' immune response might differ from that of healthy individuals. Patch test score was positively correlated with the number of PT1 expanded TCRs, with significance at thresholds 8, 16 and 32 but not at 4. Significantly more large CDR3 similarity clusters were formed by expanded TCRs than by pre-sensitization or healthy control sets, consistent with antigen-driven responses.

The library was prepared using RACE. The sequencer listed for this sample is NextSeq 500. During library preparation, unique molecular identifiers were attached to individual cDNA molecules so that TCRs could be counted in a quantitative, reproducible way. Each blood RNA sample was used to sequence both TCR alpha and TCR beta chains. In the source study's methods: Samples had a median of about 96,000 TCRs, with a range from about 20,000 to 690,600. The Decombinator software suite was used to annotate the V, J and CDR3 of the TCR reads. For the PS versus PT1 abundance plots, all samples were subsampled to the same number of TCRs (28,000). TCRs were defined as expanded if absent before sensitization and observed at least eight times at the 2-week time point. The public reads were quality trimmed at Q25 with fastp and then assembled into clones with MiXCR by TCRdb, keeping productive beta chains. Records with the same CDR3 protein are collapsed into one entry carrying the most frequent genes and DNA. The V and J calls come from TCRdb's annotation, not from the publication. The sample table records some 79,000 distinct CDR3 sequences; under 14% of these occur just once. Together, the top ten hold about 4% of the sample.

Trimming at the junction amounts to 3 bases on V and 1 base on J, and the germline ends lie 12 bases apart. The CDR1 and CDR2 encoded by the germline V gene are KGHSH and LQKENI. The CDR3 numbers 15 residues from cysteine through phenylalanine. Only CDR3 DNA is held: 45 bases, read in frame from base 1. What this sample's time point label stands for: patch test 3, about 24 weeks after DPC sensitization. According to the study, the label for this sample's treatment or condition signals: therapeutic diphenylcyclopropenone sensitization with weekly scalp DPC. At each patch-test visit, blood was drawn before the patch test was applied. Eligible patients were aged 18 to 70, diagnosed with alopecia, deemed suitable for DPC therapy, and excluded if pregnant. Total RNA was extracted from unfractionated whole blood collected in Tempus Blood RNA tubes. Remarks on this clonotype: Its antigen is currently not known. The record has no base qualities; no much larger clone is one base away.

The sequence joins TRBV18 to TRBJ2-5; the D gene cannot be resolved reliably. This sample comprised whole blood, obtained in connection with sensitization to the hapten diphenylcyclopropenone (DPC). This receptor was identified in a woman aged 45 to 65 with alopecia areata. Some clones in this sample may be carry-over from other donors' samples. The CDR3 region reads CASSPRPNPQETQYF. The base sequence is TGTGCCAGCTCACCCCGACCCAATCCCCAAGAGACCCAGTACTTC.